This section outlines one T cell receptor (beta chain) sequence together with its context. Its specificity is not known. In germline, CDR1 is DFQATT, CDR2 SNEGSKA (reference sequence). Trimming left V 7 bases short and J 3 bases short, with 9 bases between. This CDR3 comprises 11 residues. The sample comes from a study of OX40 agonist ivuxolimab in advanced cancers. Study outcomes and limitations: Clones of CD4+ and CD8+ blood T cells grew by week 6 at doses of 0.1 to 3.0 mg/kg.

The protocol was immunoSEQ multiplex PCR, while the TCRdb copy is restricted to in-frame clones and leaves out a portion. Of some 80,000 clones in the sample, roughly 87% were seen once. The chain recombines TRBV20-1 with TRBJ1-1; D uncertain. The sample in question was CD4+ or CD8+ T cells sorted from blood, obtained in a trial of the OX40 agonist ivuxolimab. The sequence derives from an adult with an advanced solid tumor such as melanoma, head and neck, liver or kidney cancer. In nucleotides, the CDR3 is TGCAGTGTCCTCCGGGACACTGAAGCTTTCTTT. This translates into CSVLRDTEAFF.